The T cell receptor beta chain under discussion was sequenced for a study of response to subunit inactivated influenza vaccine. Whole-study findings and limits: Authors suggested that a seasonal influenza vaccination recruits few new T cells each time.

Notes on this clonotype: Antigen unknown.

TCRdb reprocessed the RT-PCR reads via MiXCR and lists one record per CDR3 protein. The table records hundreds of thousands of distinct CDR3 sequences, 14% of them present only once. Per germline, CDR1 LNHNV and CDR2 YYDKDF (reference sequence). The CDR3 is made up of 13 amino acids. V lost 4 bases to trimming and J lost 13 bases, with 14 bases between them. This chain uses TRBV15 with TRBJ2-6; D may be TRBD1 (5 bases). This clonotype was obtained from a man over 45 who received an inactivated influenza vaccine. The specimen comprised PBMCs from blood, sampled approximately 15 days before vaccination. CDR3 sequence (DNA): TGTGCCACCAGCATGGAAAGGGGTTGGGTCCTGACTTTC. It translates to CATSMERGWVLTF. The full variable domain, with the rest looked up from reference TRBV15 and TRBJ2-6, is DAMVIQNPRYQVTQFGKPVTLSCSQTLNHNVMYWYQQKSSQAPKLLFHYYDKDFNNEADTPDNFQSRRPNTSFCFLDIRSPGLGDTAMYLCATSMERGWVLTFGAGSRLTVL.